This TCR beta chain is from a study of tissue T cells after allogeneic stem cell transplantation. Sample time point: mouse harvest day 7 after allogeneic transplant. The graft held 10^6 splenic CD5+ T cells and 10^7 T-cell-depleted bone marrow cells. B6 (H2b) cells into BALB/c (H2d) mice; tissues taken at day 7 or 14. Study conclusions and caveats: Blood and spleen captured only part of the tissue TCR repertoire. Motif-based clustering found tissue-specific repertoire signatures shared across patients, though few clones were shared.

Sequencing used immunoSEQ multiplex PCR; TCRdb keeps in-frame clones, though not all of them. Of more than 6,000 clones listed, approximately 42% are singletons. This CDR3 is 12 amino acids long. Trimming took off 5 bases at V and 2 bases at J, with 6 bases between the two ends. Germline assignment: CDR1 KGHPV and CDR2 FQNQEV (reference sequence). Remarks on this clone: The antigen is unknown. Gene and germline names: mouse. The read halts 1 residue ahead of the CDR3 end, with the missing end drawn from the germline J gene.

The sample taken for sequencing was skin. This clonotype originated in a female BALB/c mouse given C57BL/6 T cells with graft-versus-host disease after an allogeneic hematopoietic cell transplant. This sequence joins TRBV26 and TRBJ1-1; D unclear. Incomplete CDR3 DNA: TGTGCCAGCAGTTATGACAACACAGAAGTCTTC. Residues: CASSYDNTEVF. The full-length CDR3 reads as CASSYDNTEVFF.